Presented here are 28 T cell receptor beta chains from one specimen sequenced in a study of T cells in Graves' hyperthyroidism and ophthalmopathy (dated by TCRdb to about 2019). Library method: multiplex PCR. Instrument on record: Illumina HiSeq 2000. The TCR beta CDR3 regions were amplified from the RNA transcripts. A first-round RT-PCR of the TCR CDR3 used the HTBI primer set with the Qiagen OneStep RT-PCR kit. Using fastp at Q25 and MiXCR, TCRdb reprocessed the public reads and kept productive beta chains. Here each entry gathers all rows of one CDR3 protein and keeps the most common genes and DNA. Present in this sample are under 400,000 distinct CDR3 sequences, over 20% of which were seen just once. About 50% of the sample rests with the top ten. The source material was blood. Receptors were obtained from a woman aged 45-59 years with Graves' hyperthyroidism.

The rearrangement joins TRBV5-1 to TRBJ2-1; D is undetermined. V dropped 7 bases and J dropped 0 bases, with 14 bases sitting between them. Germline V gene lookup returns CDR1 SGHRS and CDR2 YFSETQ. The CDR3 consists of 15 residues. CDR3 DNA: TGCGCCAGCCGCCAGTTTGGCCGCTCCTACAATGAGCAGTTCTTC. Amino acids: CASRQFGRSYNEQFF.

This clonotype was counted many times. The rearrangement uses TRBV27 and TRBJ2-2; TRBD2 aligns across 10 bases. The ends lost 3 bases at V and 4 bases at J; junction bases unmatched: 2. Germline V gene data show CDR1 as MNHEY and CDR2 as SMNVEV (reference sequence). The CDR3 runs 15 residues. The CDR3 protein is CASSLSGRGTGELFF. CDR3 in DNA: TGTGCCAGCAGTTTGAGCGGGAGGGGCACCGGGGAGCTGTTTTTT.

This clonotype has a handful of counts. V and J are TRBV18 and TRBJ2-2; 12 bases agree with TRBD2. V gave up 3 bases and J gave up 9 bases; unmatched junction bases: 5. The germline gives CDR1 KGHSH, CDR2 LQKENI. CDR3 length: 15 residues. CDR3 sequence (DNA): TGTGCCAGCTCACCGACTAGCGGGGGTTCCCGGGAGCTGTTTTTT. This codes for CASSPTSGGSRELFF.

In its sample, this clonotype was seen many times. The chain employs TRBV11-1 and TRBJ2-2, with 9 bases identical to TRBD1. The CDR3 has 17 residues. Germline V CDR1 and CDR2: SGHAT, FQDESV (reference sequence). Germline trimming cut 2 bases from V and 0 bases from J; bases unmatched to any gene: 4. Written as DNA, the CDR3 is TGTGCCAGCAGCTTAAGAAGGACAGGGGCGAACACCGGGGAGCTGTTTTTT. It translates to CASSLRRTGANTGELFF.

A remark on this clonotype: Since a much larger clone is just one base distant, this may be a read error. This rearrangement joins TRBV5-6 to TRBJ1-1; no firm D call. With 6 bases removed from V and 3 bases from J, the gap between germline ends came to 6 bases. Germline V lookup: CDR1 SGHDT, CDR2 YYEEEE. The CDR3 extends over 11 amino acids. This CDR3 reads CASTRDTEAFF. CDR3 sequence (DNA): TGTGCCAGCACGCGGGACACTGAAGCTTTCTTT.

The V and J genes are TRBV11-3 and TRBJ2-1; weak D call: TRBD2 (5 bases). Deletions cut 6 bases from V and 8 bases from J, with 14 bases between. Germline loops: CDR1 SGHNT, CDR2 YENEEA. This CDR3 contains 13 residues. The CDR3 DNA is TGTGCCAGCAGGACGGGGAAAGGCGATGAGCAGTTCTTC. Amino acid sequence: CASRTGKGDEQFF.

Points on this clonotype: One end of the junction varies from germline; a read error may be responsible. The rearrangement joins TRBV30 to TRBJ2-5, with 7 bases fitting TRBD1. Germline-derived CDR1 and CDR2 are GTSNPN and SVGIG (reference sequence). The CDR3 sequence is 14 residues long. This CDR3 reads CAWTKNRGQATQYF. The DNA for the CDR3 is TGTGCCTGGACCAAGAACAGGGGCCAAGCGACCCAGTACTTC.

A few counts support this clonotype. The DNA of the CDR3 is TGTGCCAGTAGTTCGGGGGCCACAGGGATCGATGAGCAGTTCTTC. Its translation is CASSSGATGIDEQFF. The gene calls are TRBV19 and TRBJ2-1; tentatively, D is TRBD1 or TRBD2 (6 bases each). Trimming took off 5 bases at V and 8 bases at J, with 19 bases between the two ends. The CDR3 consists of 15 residues. From germline, CDR1 is LNHDA and CDR2 SQIVND (reference sequence).

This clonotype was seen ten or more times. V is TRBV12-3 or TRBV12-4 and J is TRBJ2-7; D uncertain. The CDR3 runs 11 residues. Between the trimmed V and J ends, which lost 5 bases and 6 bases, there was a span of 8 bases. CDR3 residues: CASSLSLEQYF. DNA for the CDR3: TGTGCCAGCAGTCTGTCTCTCGAGCAGTACTTC.

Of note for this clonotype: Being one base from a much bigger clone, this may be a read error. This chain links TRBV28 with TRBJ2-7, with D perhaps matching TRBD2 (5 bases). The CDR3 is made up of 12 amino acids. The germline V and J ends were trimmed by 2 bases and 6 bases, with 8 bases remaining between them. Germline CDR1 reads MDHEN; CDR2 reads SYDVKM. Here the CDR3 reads CASSLGAAEQYF. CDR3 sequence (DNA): TGTGCCAGCAGTTTAGGAGCGGCCGAGCAGTACTTC.

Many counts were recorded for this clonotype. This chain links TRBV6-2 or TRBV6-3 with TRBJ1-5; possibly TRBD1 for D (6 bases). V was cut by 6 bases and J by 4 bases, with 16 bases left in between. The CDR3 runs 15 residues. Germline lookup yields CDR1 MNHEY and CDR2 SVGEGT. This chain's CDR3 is CASRRQASGNQPQHF. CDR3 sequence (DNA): TGTGCCAGCAGACGACAGGCCTCGGGGAATCAGCCCCAGCATTTT.

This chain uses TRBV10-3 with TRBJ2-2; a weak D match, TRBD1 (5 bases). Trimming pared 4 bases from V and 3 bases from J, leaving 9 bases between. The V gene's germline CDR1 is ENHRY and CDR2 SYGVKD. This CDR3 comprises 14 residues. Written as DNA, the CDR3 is TGTGCCATCAGTGTATCAGGGTACACCGGGGAGCTGTTTTTT. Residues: CAISVSGYTGELFF.

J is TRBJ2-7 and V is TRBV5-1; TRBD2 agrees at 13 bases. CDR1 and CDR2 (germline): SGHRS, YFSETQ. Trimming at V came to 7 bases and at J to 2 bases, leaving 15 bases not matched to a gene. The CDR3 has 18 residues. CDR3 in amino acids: CASRLGLAGTLRTYEQYF. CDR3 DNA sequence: TGCGCCAGCCGCCTGGGACTAGCGGGGACCCTAAGGACCTACGAGCAGTACTTC.

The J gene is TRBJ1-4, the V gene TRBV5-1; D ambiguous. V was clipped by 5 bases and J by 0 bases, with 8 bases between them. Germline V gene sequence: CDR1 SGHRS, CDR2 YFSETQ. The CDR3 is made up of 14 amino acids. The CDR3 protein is CASRAGTTNEKLFF. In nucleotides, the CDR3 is TGCGCCAGCAGGGCAGGAACAACTAATGAAAAACTGTTTTTT. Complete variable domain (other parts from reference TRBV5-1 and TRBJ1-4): KAGVTQTPRYLIKTRGQQVTLSCSPISGHRSVSWYQQTPGQGLQFLFEYFSETQRNKGNFPGRFSGRQFSNSRSEMNVSTLELGDSALYLCASRAGTTNEKLFFGSGTQLSVL.

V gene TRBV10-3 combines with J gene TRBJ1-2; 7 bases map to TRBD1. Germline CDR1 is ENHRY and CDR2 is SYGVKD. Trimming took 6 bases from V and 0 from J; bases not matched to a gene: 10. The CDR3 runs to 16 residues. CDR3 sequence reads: CAIRDGPDRTNYGYTF. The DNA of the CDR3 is TGTGCCATCAGAGACGGACCGGACAGGACTAACTATGGCTACACCTTC.

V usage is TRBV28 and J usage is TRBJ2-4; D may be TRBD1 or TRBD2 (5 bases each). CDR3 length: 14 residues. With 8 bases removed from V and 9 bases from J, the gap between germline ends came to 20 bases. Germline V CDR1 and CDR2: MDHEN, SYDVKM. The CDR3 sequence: CASGSAGTRSIQYF. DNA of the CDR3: TGTGCCAGCGGTTCGGCCGGGACGAGGTCCATTCAGTACTTC. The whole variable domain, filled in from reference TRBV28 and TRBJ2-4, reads DVKVTQSSRYLVKRTGEKVFLECVQDMDHENMFWYRQDPGLGLRLIYFSYDVKMKEKGDIPEGYSVSREKKERFSLILESASTNQTSMYLCASGSAGTRSIQYFGAGTRLSVL.

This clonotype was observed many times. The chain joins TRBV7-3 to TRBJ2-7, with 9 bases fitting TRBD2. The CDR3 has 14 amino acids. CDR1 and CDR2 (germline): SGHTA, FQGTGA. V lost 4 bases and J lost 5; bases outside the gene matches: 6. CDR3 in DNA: TGTGCCAGCAGCTCGCGGGGGGGCCTCGACGAGCAGTACTTC. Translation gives CASSSRGGLDEQYF.

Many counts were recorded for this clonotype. CDR3 sequence: CATSRGQGATYEQYF. In nucleotides, the CDR3 is TGTGCCACCTCGAGAGGGCAGGGGGCCACCTACGAGCAGTACTTC. This rearrangement joins TRBV28 to TRBJ2-7; 8 nucleotides align to TRBD1. Germline assignment: CDR1 MDHEN and CDR2 SYDVKM. The V gene end was trimmed by 10 bases and the J gene end by 2 bases; junction bases not matched to a gene: 13. The CDR3 extends over 15 amino acids.

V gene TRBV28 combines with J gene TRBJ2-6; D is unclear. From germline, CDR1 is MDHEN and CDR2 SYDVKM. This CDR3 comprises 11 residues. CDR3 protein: CAASGANVLTF. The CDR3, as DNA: TGTGCGGCCTCTGGGGCCAACGTCCTGACTTTC.

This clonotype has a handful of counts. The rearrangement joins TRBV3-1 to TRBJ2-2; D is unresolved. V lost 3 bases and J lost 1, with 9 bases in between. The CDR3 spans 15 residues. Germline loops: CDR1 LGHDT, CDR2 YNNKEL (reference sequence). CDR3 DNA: TGTGCCAGCAGCCAGTCCAACAAGAACACCGGGGAGCTGTTTTTT. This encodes CASSQSNKNTGELFF.

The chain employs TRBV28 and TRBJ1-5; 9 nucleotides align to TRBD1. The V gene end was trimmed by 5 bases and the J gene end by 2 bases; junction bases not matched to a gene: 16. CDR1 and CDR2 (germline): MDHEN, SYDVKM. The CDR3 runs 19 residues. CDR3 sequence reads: CASSPPSNRGPVGNQPQHF. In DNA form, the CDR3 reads TGTGCCAGCAGTCCCCCTTCGAACAGGGGGCCGGTAGGCAATCAGCCCCAGCATTTT. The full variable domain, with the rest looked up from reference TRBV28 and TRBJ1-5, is DVKVTQSSRYLVKRTGEKVFLECVQDMDHENMFWYRQDPGLGLRLIYFSYDVKMKEKGDIPEGYSVSREKKERFSLILESASTNQTSMYLCASSPPSNRGPVGNQPQHFGDGTRLSIL.

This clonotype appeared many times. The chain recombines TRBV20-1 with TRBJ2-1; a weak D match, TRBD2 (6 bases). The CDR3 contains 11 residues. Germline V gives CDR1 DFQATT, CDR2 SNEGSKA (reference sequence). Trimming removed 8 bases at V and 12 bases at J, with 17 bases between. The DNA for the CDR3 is TGCAGTATAGCGGAGTCCTGGGGGCAGTTCTTC. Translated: CSIAESWGQFF.

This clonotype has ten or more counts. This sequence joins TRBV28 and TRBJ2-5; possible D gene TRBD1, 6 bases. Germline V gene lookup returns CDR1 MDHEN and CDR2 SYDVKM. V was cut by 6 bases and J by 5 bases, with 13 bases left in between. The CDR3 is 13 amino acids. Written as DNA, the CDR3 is TGTGCCAGCAGAAGGGGGTGGCGGGAGACCCAGTACTTC. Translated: CASRRGWRETQYF.

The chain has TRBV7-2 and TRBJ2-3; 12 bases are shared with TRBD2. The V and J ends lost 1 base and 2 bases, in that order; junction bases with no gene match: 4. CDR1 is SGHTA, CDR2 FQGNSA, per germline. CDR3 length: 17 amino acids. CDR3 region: CASSLGLAGGITDTQYF. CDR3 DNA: TGTGCCAGCAGCTTAGGGCTAGCGGGAGGGATCACAGATACGCAGTATTTT. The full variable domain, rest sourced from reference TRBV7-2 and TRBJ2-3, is GAGVSQSPSNKVTEKGKDVELRCDPISGHTALYWYRQSLGQGLEFLIYFQGNSAPDKSGLPSDRFSAERTGGSVSTLTIQRTQQEDSAVYLCASSLGLAGGITDTQYFGPGTRLTVL.

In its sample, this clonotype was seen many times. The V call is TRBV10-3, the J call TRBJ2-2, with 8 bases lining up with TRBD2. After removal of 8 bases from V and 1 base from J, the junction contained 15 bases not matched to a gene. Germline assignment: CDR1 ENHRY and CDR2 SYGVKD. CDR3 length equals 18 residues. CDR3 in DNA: TGTGCCATCGTTGATTGGCGGGGGGCCCTAAGGAACACCGGGGAGCTGTTTTTT. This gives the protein CAIVDWRGALRNTGELFF.

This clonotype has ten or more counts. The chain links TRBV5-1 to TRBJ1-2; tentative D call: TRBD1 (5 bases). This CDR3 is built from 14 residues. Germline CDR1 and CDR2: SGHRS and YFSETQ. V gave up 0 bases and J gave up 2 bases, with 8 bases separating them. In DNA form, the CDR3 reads TGCGCCAGCAGCTTGGATGGGGACAACTATGGCTACACCTTC. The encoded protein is CASSLDGDNYGYTF. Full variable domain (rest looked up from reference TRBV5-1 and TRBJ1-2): KAGVTQTPRYLIKTRGQQVTLSCSPISGHRSVSWYQQTPGQGLQFLFEYFSETQRNKGNFPGRFSGRQFSNSRSEMNVSTLELGDSALYLCASSLDGDNYGYTFGSGTRLTVV.

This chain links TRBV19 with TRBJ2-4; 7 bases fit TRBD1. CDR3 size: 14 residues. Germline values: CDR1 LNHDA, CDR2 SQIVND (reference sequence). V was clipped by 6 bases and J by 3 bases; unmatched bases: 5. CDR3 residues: CASRTTGDKNIQYF. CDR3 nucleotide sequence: TGTGCCAGTAGGACCACAGGGGACAAAAACATTCAGTACTTC.

In DNA, the CDR3 is TGTGCCATCAGACCTACGGGACAAAGCTATGGCTACACCTTC. Encoded protein: CAIRPTGQSYGYTF. The V gene is TRBV10-3, the J gene TRBJ1-2; possibly TRBD1 for D (6 bases). The CDR3 totals 14 residues. Trimming removed 6 bases from V and 4 bases from J, with 15 bases in between. CDR1 and CDR2 (germline): ENHRY, SYGVKD.